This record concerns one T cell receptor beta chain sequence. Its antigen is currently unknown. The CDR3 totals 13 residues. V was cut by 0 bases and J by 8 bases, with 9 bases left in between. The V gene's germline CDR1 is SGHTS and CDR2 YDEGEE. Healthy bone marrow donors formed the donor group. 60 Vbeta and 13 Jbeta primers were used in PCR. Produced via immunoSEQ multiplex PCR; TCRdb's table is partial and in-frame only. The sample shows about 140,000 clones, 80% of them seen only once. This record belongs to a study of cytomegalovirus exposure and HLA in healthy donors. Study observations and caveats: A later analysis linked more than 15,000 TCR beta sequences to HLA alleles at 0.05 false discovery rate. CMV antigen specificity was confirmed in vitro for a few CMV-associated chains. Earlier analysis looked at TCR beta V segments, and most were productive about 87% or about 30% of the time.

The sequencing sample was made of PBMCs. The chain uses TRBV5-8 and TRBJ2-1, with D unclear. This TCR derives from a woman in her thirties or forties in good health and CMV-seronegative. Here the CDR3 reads CASSLEALYEQFF. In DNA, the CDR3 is TGTGCCAGCAGCTTGGAAGCCCTGTATGAGCAGTTCTTC. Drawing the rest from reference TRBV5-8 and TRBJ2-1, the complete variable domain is EAGVTQSPTHLIKTRGQQATLRCSPISGHTSVYWYQQALGLGLQFLLWYDEGEERNRGNFPPRFSGRQFPNYSSELNVNALELEDSALYLCASSLEALYEQFFGPGTRLTVL.